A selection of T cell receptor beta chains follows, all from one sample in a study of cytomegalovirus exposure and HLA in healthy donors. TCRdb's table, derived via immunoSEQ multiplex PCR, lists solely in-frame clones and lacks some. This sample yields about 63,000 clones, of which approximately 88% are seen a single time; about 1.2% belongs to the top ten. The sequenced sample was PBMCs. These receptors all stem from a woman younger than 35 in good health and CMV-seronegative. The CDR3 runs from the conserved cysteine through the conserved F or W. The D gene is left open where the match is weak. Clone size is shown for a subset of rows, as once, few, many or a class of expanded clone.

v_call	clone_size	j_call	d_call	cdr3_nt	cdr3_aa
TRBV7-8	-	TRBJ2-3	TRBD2	TGTGCCAGCAGCTTGCGACTAGCGGGGGGGCCGTTGACGCAGTATTTT	CASSLRLAGGPLTQYF
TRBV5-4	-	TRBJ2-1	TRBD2	TGTGCCAGCGGGAGGGCCAGTGACAATGAGCAGTTCTTC	CASGRASDNEQFF
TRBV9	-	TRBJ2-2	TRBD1	TGTGCCAGCAGCCCGAGGACAGGGGAGGCGAACACCGGGGAGCTGTTTTTT	CASSPRTGEANTGELFF
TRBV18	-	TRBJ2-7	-	TGTGCCAGCTCACCAGGGACACCACCCTACGAGCAGTACTTC	CASSPGTPPYEQYF
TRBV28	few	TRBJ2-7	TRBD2	TGTGCCAGCCGGGAGGGACCGGCGGACGAGCAGTACTTC	CASREGPADEQYF
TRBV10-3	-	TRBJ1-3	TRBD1	TGTGCCATCAGCCAGGGGGGCCCAGGGGGAAACACCATATATTTT	CAISQGGPGGNTIYF
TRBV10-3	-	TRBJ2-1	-	TGTGCCATCAGTGAGACTACCGGGACAAGCCATGAGCAGTTCTTC	CAISETTGTSHEQFF
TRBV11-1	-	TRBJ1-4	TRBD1	TGTGCCAGCAGCCCCGCTGGGACAGCCAGAGAAAAACTGTTTTTT	CASSPAGTAREKLFF
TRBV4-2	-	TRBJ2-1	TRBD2	TGTGCCAGCAGCCCGGGGGGGGCCTACAATGAGCAGTTCTTC	CASSPGGAYNEQFF
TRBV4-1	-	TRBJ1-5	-	TGCGCCAGCAGCCAACAGGTAGGGGATGGCAATCAGCCCCAGCATTTT	CASSQQVGDGNQPQHF
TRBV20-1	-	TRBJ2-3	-	TGCAGTGAATCTGGAGCAGATACGCAGTATTTT	CSESGADTQYF
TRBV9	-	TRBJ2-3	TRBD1	TGTGCCAGCAGCGCCCAGGGGGCAGATACGCAGTATTTT	CASSAQGADTQYF
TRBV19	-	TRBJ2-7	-	TGTGCCAGTAGTATGAGGGGACAAGAGACCTACGAGCAGTACTTC	CASSMRGQETYEQYF
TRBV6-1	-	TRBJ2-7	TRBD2	TGTGCCAGCAGTGAAGTAGCGGGAGTATATGGCTACGAGCAGTACTTC	CASSEVAGVYGYEQYF
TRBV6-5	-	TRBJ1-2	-	TGTGCCACCCGGGACACCACCTATGGCTACACCTTC	CATRDTTYGYTF
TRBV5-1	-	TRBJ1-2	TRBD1	TGCGCCAGCAGCAAATGGGGACAGCGAGATAACTATGGCTACACCTTC	CASSKWGQRDNYGYTF
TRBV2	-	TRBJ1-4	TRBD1	TGTGCCAGCAGTGGGACAGGGTTTAATGAAAAACTGTTTTTT	CASSGTGFNEKLFF
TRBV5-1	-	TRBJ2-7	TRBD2	TGCGCCAGCAGCTTCAGTAGCGGGGCGCACGAGCAGTACTTC	CASSFSSGAHEQYF
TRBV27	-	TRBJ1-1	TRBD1	TGTGCCAGCAGTCCCGGACAGGGCACTGAAGCTTTCTTT	CASSPGQGTEAFF
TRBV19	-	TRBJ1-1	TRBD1	TGTGCCAGTAGTGGACAGGGGGCGTTGTGGACTGAAGCTTTCTTT	CASSGQGALWTEAFF
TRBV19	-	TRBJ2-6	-	TGTGCCAGTCGAACGCGAGGGCTGATTTCTGGGGCCAACGTCCTGACTTTC	CASRTRGLISGANVLTF
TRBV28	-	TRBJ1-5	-	TGTGCCAGCAGTTTAGGGGGGGGTAGCAATCAGCCCCAGCATTTT	CASSLGGGSNQPQHF
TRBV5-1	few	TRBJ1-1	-	TGCGCCAGCAGCTGGGGTGGCAGGGCGTTCCCCACTGAAGCTTTCTTT	CASSWGGRAFPTEAFF
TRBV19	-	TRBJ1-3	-	TGTGCCAGTAGTACCCACAGGACGGACACCATATATTTT	CASSTHRTDTIYF
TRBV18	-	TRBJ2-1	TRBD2	TGTGCCAGCTCCCCGACTAGCGGTTACAATGAGCAGTTCTTC	CASSPTSGYNEQFF
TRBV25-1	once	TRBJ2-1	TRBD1	TGTGCCAGCAGTGATCCGACAGGGGCGGATGAGCAGTTCTTC	CASSDPTGADEQFF
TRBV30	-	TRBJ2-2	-	TGTGCCTGGAGCGGGGTAGGGCTCACCGGGGAGCTGTTTTTT	CAWSGVGLTGELFF
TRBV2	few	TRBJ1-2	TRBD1	TGTGCCAGCAAACATGGGGTAGACAGGGATGGCTACACCTTC	CASKHGVDRDGYTF
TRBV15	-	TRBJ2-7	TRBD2	TGTGCCACCAGCCCTCGAGGGACTAGAAGCATCTCCTACGAGCAGTACTTC	CATSPRGTRSISYEQYF